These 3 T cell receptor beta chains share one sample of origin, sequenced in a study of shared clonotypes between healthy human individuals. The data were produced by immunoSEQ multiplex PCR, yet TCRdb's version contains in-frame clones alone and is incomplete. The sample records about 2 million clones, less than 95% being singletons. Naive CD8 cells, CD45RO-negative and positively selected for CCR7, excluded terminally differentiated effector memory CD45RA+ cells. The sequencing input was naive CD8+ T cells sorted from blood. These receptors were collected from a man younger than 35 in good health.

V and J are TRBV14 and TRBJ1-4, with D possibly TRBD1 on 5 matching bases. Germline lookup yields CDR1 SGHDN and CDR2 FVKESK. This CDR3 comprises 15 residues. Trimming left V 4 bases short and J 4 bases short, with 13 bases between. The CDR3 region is CASSPRDWDNEKLFF. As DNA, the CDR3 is TGTGCCAGCAGCCCCCGGGACTGGGATAATGAAAAACTGTTTTTT.

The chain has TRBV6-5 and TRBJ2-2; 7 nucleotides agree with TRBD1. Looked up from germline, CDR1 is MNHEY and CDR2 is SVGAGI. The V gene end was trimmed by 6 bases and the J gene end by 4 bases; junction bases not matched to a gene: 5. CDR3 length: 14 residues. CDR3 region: CASRQTGSTGELFF. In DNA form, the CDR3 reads TGTGCCAGCAGACAGACAGGGAGCACCGGGGAGCTGTTTTTT.

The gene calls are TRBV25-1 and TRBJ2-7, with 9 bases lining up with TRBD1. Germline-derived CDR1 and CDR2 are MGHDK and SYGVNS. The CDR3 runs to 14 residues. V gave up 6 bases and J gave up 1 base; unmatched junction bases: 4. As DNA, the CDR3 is TGTGCCAGCAGCTGGGACAGGGAGTCCTACGAGCAGTACTTC. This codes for CASSWDRESYEQYF.